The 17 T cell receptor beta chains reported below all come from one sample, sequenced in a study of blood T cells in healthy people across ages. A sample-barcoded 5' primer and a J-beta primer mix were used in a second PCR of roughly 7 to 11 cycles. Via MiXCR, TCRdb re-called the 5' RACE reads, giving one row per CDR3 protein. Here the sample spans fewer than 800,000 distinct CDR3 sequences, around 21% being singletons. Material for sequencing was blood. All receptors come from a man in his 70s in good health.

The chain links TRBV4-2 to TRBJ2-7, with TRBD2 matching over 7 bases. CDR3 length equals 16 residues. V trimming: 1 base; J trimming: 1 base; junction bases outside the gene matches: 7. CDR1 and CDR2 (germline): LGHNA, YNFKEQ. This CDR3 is CASSQGVSGGSYEQYF. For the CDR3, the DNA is TGTGCCAGCAGCCAAGGTGTGTCGGGAGGATCCTACGAGCAGTACTTC.

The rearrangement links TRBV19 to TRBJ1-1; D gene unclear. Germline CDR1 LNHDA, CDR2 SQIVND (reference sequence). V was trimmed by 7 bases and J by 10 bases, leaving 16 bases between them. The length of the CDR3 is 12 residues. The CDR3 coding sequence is TGTGCCAGTACCGATCGGGCCCGAGGAGCTTTCTTT. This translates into CASTDRARGAFF.

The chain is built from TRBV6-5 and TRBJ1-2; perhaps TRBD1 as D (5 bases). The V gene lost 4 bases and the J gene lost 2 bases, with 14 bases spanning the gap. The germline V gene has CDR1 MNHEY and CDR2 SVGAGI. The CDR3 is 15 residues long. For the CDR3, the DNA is TGTGCCAGCAGTTCATTCGGGCAGGGAAACTATGGCTACACCTTC. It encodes CASSSFGQGNYGYTF.

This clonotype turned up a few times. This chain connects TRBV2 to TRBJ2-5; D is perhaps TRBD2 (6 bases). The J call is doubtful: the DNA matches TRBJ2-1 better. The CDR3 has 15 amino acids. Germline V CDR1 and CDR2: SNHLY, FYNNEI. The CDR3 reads CASSEPLLGEDEQFF. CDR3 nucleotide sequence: TGTGCCAGCAGTGAACCCCTATTAGGGGAGGATGAGCAGTTCTTC.

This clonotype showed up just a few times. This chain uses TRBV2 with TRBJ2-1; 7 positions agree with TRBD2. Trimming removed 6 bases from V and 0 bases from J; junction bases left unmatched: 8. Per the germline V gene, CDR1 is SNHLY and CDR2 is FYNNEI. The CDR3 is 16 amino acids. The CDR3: CASRLGLAASYNEQFF. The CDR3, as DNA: TGTGCCAGCAGGCTGGGGCTAGCGGCCTCCTACAATGAGCAGTTCTTC.

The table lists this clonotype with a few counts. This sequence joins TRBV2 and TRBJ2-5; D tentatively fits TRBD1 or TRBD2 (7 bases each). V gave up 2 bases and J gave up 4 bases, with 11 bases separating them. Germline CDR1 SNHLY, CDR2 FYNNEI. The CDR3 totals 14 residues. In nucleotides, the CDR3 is TGTGCCAGCAGTGAACCCAGGGGGGGAGAGACCCAGTACTTC. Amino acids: CASSEPRGGETQYF.

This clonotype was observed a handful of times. CDR3 residues: CASSLAGEIDTQYF. CDR3 nucleotide sequence: TGTGCCAGCAGTCTAGCGGGAGAGATAGATACGCAGTATTTT. The chain couples TRBV28 to TRBJ2-3; 10 bases are shared with TRBD2. V shed 5 bases and J 5 bases; nucleotides not matched to a gene: 4. Germline V gene data show CDR1 as MDHEN and CDR2 as SYDVKM. The CDR3 has 14 residues.

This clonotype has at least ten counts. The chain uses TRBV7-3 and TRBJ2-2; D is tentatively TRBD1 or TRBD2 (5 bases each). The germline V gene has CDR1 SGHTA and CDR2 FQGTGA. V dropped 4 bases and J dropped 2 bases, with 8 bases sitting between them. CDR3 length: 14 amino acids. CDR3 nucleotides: TGTGCCAGCAGCTGGGACGGAAACACCGGGGAGCTGTTTTTT. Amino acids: CASSWDGNTGELFF.

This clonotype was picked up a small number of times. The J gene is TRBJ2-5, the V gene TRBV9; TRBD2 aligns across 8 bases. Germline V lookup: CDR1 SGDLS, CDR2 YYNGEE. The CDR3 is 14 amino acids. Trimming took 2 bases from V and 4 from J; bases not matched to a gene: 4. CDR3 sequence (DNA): TGTGCCAGCAGCGTTACGGGAGGGGTAGAGACCCAGTACTTC. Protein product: CASSVTGGVETQYF.

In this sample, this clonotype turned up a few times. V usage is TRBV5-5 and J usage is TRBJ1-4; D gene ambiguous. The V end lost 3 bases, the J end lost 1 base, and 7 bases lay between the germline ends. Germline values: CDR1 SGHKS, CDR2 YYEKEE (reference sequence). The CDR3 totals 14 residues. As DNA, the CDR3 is TGTGCCAGCAGCTCGGGGAGAACTAATGAAAAACTGTTTTTT. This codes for CASSSGRTNEKLFF.

CDR3 residues: CASSYSDAGETQYF. For the CDR3, the DNA is TGTGCCAGCAGTTACTCTGACGCGGGAGAGACCCAGTACTTC. This chain connects TRBV6-6 to TRBJ2-5, with D maybe TRBD2 (5 bases). Per the germline V gene, CDR1 is MNHNY and CDR2 is SVGAGI (reference sequence). Trimming shortened V by 0 bases and J by 4 bases, and 9 bases separated the two germline ends. The CDR3 runs to 14 residues.

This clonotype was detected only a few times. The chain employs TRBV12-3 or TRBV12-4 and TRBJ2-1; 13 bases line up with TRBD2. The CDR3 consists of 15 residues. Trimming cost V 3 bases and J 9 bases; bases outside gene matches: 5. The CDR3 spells CASSFGLAGVLEQFF. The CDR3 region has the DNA TGTGCCAGCAGTTTTGGACTAGCGGGAGTTCTTGAGCAGTTCTTC.

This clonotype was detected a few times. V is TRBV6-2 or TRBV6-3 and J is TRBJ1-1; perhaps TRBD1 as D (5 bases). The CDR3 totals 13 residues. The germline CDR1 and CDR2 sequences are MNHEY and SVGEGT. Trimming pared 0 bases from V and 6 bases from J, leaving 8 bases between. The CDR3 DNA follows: TGTGCCAGCAGTTACTCGGGGCCCCCTGAAGCTTTCTTT. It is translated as CASSYSGPPEAFF.

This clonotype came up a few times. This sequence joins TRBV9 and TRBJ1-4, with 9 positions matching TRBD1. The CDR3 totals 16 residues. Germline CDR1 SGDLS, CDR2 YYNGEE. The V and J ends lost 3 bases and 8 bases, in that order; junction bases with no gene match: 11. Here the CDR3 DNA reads TGTGCCAGCAGCGGTGCCTTGCGGGACAGGGACGAAAAACTGTTTTTT. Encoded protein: CASSGALRDRDEKLFF.

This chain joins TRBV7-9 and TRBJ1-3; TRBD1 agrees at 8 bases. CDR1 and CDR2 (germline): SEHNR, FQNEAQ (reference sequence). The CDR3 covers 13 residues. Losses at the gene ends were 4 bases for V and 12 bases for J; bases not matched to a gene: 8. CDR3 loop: CASSSRQGLNIYF. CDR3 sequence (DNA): TGTGCCAGCAGCTCTAGACAGGGGTTGAACATATATTTT. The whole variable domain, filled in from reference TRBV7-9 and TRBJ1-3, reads DTGVSQNPRHKITKRGQNVTFRCDPISEHNRLYWYRQTLGQGPEFLTYFQNEAQLEKSRLLSDRFSAERPKGSFSTLEIQRTEQGDSAMYLCASSSRQGLNIYFGEGSWLTVV.

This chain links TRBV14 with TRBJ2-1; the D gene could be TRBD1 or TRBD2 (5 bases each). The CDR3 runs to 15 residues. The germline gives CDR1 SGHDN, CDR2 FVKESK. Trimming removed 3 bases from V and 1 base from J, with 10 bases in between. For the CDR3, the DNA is TGTGCCAGCAGCCACCCGGGACCATCCTACAATGAGCAGTTCTTC. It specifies CASSHPGPSYNEQFF.

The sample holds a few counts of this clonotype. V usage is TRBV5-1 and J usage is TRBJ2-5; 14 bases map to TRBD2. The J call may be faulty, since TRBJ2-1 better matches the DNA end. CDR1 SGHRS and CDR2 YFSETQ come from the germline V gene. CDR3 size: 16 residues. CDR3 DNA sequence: TGCGCCAGCAGCAAGCCCCTGGGACTAGCGGGAGTTGAGCAGTTCTTC. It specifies CASSKPLGLAGVEQFF.